A selection of T cell receptor beta chains follows, all from one sample in a study of shared clonotypes between healthy human individuals. The method was immunoSEQ multiplex PCR; TCRdb's version includes in-frame clones alone and lacks a portion of them. Seen here are about 2.3 million clones, approximately 93% observed once, and the top ten hold 0.39%. The sample taken for sequencing was naive CD4+ T cells from PBMCs. Receptors originate from a man aged 18 to 29 in good health. Some clones in this sample may be carry-over from other donors' samples. Both conserved end residues are part of each CDR3. The D gene is left open where the match is weak. The size entry is marked missing in some rows and otherwise reads once, few, many or a size class.

clone_size j_call v_call d_call cdr3_nt cdr3_aa
. TRBJ1-1 TRBV7-3 . TGTGCCAGCAGCTTACGGGGACTGACGAACACTGAAGCTTTCTTT CASSLRGLTNTEAFF
once TRBJ1-6 TRBV5-1 . TGCGCCAGCAGGGGGACAAATCAAGAGAATTCACCCCTCCACTTT CASRGTNQENSPLHF
. TRBJ1-5 TRBV19 . TGTGCCAGTAGTATTGCTTACAACAGGCAGCCCCAGCATTTT CASSIAYNRQPQHF
. TRBJ2-5 TRBV7-3 . TGTGCCAGCAGCTTAATGGGGATTTTGGGCGAGACCCAGTACTTC CASSLMGILGETQYF
. TRBJ2-7 TRBV5-1 TRBD1 TGCGCCAGCAGCTTGGGGACAGGGCAGGGCGAGCAGTACTTC CASSLGTGQGEQYF
. TRBJ2-3 TRBV5-1 . TGCGCCAGCAGCTCGACAGGGGCCGGGACAGCGGGAGAAGCAGATACGCAGTATTTT CASSSTGAGTAGEADTQYF
. TRBJ1-1 TRBV5-1 . TGCGCCAGCAGGGAAAGGGGTTTCGGGTTATTTGAAGCTTTCTTT CASRERGFGLFEAFF
. TRBJ2-7 TRBV2 TRBD1 TGTGCCAGCAGTGGCCGACAGGGGAACGAGCAGTACTTC CASSGRQGNEQYF
. TRBJ1-4 TRBV19 . TGTGCCAGTAGTCCACCCGGGGACCGTACGGGAAAACTGTTTTTT CASSPPGDRTGKLFF
. TRBJ1-1 TRBV6-5 . TGTGCCAGCAGTCAGGGGATGAACACTGAAGCTTTCTTT CASSQGMNTEAFF
once TRBJ1-2 TRBV19 TRBD1 TGTGCCAGTAGTGCTTCCCCTGGGACAGGGAACTATGGCTACACCTTC CASSASPGTGNYGYTF
. TRBJ2-3 TRBV7-3 . TGTGCCAGCAGCCTCACCCGGGTTACAGATACGCAGTATTTT CASSLTRVTDTQYF
. TRBJ2-3 TRBV6-4 . TGTGCCAGCAGTGACTCGGCTAGCGATACGCAGTATTTT CASSDSASDTQYF
. TRBJ2-6 TRBV10-1 . TGCGCCAGCAGTGGGGGGGTCGCACAAAGTCGGGCCAACGTCCTGACTTTC CASSGGVAQSRANVLTF
. TRBJ2-4 TRBV27 . TGTGCCAGCAGTTTCCATCATGGGATGGGAACCAAAAACATTCAGTACTTC CASSFHHGMGTKNIQYF
few TRBJ1-2 TRBV27 . TGTGCCAGCAGCCCCAGACCAAACTATGGCTACACCTTC CASSPRPNYGYTF
. TRBJ2-5 TRBV7-8 . TGTGCCAGCAGCCGTACCTCTAGGGGTGTGGTTACAGAGACCCAGTACTTC CASSRTSRGVVTETQYF
. TRBJ1-5 TRBV7-3 . TGTGCCAGCAGCTTAGATTCGTATCAGCCCCAGCATTTT CASSLDSYQPQHF
. TRBJ2-3 TRBV28 . TGTGCCAGCAGGCTGGGGGATACGCAGTATTTT CASRLGDTQYF
. TRBJ1-3 TRBV7-3 . TGTGCCAGCAGCCCAGGAGTCTCTGGAAACACCATATATTTT CASSPGVSGNTIYF
once TRBJ2-7 TRBV7-2 . TGTGCCAGCAGCTTATCAAGGTTGGCAGGGGGGTACGAGCAGTACTTC CASSLSRLAGGYEQYF
. TRBJ1-3 TRBV19 . TGTGCCAGTAGTGCAAGGACACCGAGCTCTGGAAACACCATATATTTT CASSARTPSSGNTIYF
. TRBJ2-7 TRBV29-1 TRBD1 TGCAGCGTTGCCTCGGGACAGGGATTCTACGAGCAGTACTTC CSVASGQGFYEQYF
. TRBJ2-5 TRBV5-4 . TGTGCCAGCAGCGTCGGGGGCAGGGGTAAAGAGACCCAGTACTTC CASSVGGRGKETQYF
. TRBJ1-4 TRBV30 TRBD1 TGTGCCGGGGGGGACAGACTTAATGAAAAACTGTTTTTT CAGGDRLNEKLFF
. TRBJ2-3 TRBV28 . TGTGCCGCCTGGGGGGGCACAGATACGCAGTATTTT CAAWGGTDTQYF
. TRBJ2-6 TRBV4-1 TRBD1 TGCGCCAGCAGCCCGGGACAGGGGTCTGGGGCCAACGTCCTGACTTTC CASSPGQGSGANVLTF
. TRBJ1-2 TRBV28 . TGTGCCAGCAGGTCGACAAGGAGGGGATTAGGGGGCTACACCTTC CASRSTRRGLGGYTF
. TRBJ2-7 TRBV6-5 . TGTGCCAGCAGTTACTCACATCCCTCCCCCAACGAGCAGTACTTC CASSYSHPSPNEQYF
. TRBJ1-5 TRBV7-8 . TGTGCCAGCAGCTTAGCGCGGACGGCCGTCGGTCAGCCCCAGCATTTT CASSLARTAVGQPQHF
. TRBJ1-5 TRBV19 . TGTGCCACGAGAAGACGGCAAGATCAGCCCCAGCATTTT CATRRRQDQPQHF
. TRBJ2-5 TRBV15 . TGTGCCACCAGCAGTAGCGGCCAAGAGACCCAGTACTTC CATSSSGQETQYF
. TRBJ2-7 TRBV10-2 . TGCGCCAGCATGGCGGGGGCGATCTCCTACGAGCAGTACTTC CASMAGAISYEQYF
. TRBJ1-4 TRBV6-5 . TGTGCCAGCAGTCGGGACGGGAATGAAAAACTGTTTTTT CASSRDGNEKLFF
. TRBJ2-7 TRBV28 . TGTGCCAGCAGCGTGCTCGGGCAGGGCGCCCACGAGCAGTACTTC CASSVLGQGAHEQYF
. TRBJ1-2 TRBV10-3 TRBD1 TGTGCCATCAGTGAGTTCTTTCCGGGGACAGCCGATTTAGTCACCTTC CAISEFFPGTADLVTF
. TRBJ2-6 TRBV30 . TGTGCCGGTCGGAACTCTGGGGCCAACGTCCTGACTTTC CAGRNSGANVLTF
once TRBJ1-3 TRBV25-1 . TGTGCCAGCACCCCCCGCTCTGGAAACACCATATATTTT CASTPRSGNTIYF
. TRBJ2-5 TRBV18 TRBD2 TGTGCCAGCTCACCTAGGACTAGCGGCCAAGAGACCCAGTACTTC CASSPRTSGQETQYF
. TRBJ2-7 TRBV10-3 TRBD2 TGTGCCATCAGTCCGGGACTATCCTACGAGCAGTACTTC CAISPGLSYEQYF
. TRBJ1-3 TRBV18 . TGTGCCAGCTCAGCCCGCTCTGGAAACACCATATATTTT CASSARSGNTIYF
. TRBJ1-3 TRBV30 . TGTGCCTGGAGTGTTCGAAGGAGCCAGAGCTCTGGAAACACCATATATTTT CAWSVRRSQSSGNTIYF
. TRBJ2-5 TRBV7-2 TRBD2 TGTGCCAGCAGCTTGACAGCGGGAGGGCCCCGGGAGACCCAGTACTTC CASSLTAGGPRETQYF
. TRBJ1-1 TRBV5-1 . TGCGCCAGCTCCCAGGGTGGGACTTCGAACACTGAAGCTTTCTTT CASSQGGTSNTEAFF
. TRBJ1-6 TRBV10-1 . TGCGCCAGCATGCTGCTAGGCAGCGTAATGGAAGGTAATTCACCCCTCCACTTT CASMLLGSVMEGNSPLHF
. TRBJ2-1 TRBV7-3 TRBD2 TGTGCCAGCAGCTTCCCGACTAGCGGAGTTGACAATGAGCAGTTCTTC CASSFPTSGVDNEQFF
. TRBJ1-5 TRBV28 . TGTGCCAGCAGTTTGGGTTCCTTCAGTCCGGGTCAGCCCCAGCATTTT CASSLGSFSPGQPQHF
. TRBJ1-1 TRBV28 . TGTGCCAGCAGACCATTCTCGGGGGGATGGGACACTGAAGCTTTCTTT CASRPFSGGWDTEAFF
. TRBJ2-5 TRBV18 TRBD2 TGTGCCAGCTCACCACCGGGAGGGAGGGAGACCCAGTACTTC CASSPPGGRETQYF
. TRBJ2-5 TRBV5-1 TRBD1 TGCGCCAGCAGCCATGGACAGGGCCAAGAGACCCAGTACTTC CASSHGQGQETQYF
few TRBJ2-7 TRBV2 . TGTGCCAGCAGTGAACAGGGCTACGAGCAGTACTTC CASSEQGYEQYF